This record covers a single TCR beta chain. These data come from a study of blood T cell repertoires in COVID-19. Generated by immunoSEQ multiplex PCR, the TCRdb table keeps only in-frame clones and is missing some. The data contain about 360,000 clones, around 87% of them singletons. This CDR3 is 15 amino acids long. CDR1 and CDR2 from the germline V gene are LNHDA and SQIVND (reference sequence). With V trimmed by 6 bases and J by 4 bases, 7 bases remained unmatched. This chain connects TRBV19 to TRBJ2-5; 11 bases are shared with TRBD1. The TCR comes from a man aged 25 to 40 who had recovered from COVID-19. The sequenced sample consisted of PBMCs or T cells enriched from blood (not recorded which). CDR3 bases: TGTGCCAGTAGGGAAGGACAGGGGGCTCGAGAGACCCAGTACTTC. Amino acids: CASREGQGARETQYF.